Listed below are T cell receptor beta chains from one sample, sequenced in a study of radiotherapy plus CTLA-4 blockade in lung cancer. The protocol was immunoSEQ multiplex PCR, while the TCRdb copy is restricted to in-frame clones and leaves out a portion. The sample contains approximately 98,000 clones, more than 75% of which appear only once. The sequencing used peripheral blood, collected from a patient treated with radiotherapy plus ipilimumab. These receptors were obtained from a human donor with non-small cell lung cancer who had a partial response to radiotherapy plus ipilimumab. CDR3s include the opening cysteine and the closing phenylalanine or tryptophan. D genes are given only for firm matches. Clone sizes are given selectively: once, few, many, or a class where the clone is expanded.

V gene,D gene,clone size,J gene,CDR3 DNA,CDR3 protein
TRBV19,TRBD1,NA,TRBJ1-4,TGTGCCAGTAGTATGGGACAGGGGGCAGTGAATGAAAAACTGTTTTTT,CASSMGQGAVNEKLFF
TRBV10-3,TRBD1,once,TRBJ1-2,TGTGCCATCAGTGAGACAACAGGGGGCCAGGGCTACACCTTC,CAISETTGGQGYTF
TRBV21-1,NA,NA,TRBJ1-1,TGTGCCAGCAGCAAAGGAGAGGGATGGGACACTGAAGCTTTCTTT,CASSKGEGWDTEAFF
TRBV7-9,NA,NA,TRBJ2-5,TGTGCCAGCAGCTTAAGAGGGAGGGGGTCAGAGACCCAGTACTTC,CASSLRGRGSETQYF
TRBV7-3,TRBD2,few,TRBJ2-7,TGTGCCAGCAGCTTAAGGGTTCCTAGCGGTGGCGGGGAGCAGTACTTC,CASSLRVPSGGGEQYF
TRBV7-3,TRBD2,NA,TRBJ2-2,TGTGCCAGCAGCCTAATGGGACTAGGGGCCGGGGAGCTGTTTTTT,CASSLMGLGAGELFF
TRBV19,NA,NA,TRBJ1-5,TGTGCCAGTAGCCGCAGGGAAGGATCCAATCAGCCCCAGCATTTT,CASSRREGSNQPQHF
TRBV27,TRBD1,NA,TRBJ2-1,TGTGCCAGCAGTTTAGGACAGGGAAGGCACAATGAGCAGTTCTTC,CASSLGQGRHNEQFF
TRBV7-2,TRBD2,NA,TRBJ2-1,TGTGCCAGCAGCTTTGGGGGAGGGGTTCTCAATGAGCAGTTCTTC,CASSFGGGVLNEQFF
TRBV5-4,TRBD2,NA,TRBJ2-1,TGTGCCAGCAGCCCGGGACTAGCGGGAGGGCCGGGAAATGAGCAGTTCTTC,CASSPGLAGGPGNEQFF
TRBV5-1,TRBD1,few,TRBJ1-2,TGCGCCAGCAGCTCCGGACAGGGGGCGGGCTATGGCTACACCTTC,CASSSGQGAGYGYTF
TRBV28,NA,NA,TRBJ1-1,TGTGCCACCTCAAACGGGACTCCGAACACTGAAGCTTTCTTT,CATSNGTPNTEAFF
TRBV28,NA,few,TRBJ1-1,TGTGCCAGCAGTTTATCGCGGAGTGAAGCTTTCTTT,CASSLSRSEAFF
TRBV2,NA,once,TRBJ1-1,TGTGCCAGCAGTGAAGGACTCATGAACACTGAAGCTTTCTTT,CASSEGLMNTEAFF
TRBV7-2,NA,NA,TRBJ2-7,TGTGCCAGCAGCTTAGTTTTTGGACAGAGCTCCTACGAGCAGTACTTC,CASSLVFGQSSYEQYF
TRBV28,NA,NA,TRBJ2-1,TGTGCCAGCAGCTCCGCCGCACAGGAGTGGCGTGAGCAGTTCTTC,CASSSAAQEWREQFF
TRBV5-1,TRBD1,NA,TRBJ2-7,TGCGCCAGCAGCTTAGGGGGCCCCTCCTACGAGCAGTACTTC,CASSLGGPSYEQYF
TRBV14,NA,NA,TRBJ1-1,TGTGCCAGCAGCCCGAGGACAGTTGGTGAAGCTTTCTTT,CASSPRTVGEAFF
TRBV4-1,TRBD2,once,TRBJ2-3,TGCGCCAGCAACCAAGGGCTAGCGGGATCCACTGGCAACACAGATACGCAGTATTTT,CASNQGLAGSTGNTDTQYF
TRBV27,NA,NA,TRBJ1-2,TGTGCCAGCAGTTTGGGAGGAGACCCTAACTATGGCTACACCTTC,CASSLGGDPNYGYTF
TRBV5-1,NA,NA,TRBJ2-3,TGCGCCAGCAGCTTGGCCACGGGGTTCGGTAACACAGATACGCAGTATTTT,CASSLATGFGNTDTQYF
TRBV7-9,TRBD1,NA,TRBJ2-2,TGTGCCAGCATTAACGGGAGACAGGGGGCGTCCGGGGAGCTGTTTTTT,CASINGRQGASGELFF
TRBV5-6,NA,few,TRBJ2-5,TGTGCCAGCAGCGGCCCAGAAGAGACCCAGTACTTC,CASSGPEETQYF
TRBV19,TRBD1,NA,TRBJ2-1,TGTGCCAGTAGTACTAGGGGGCAATCAGACAATGAGCAGTTCTTC,CASSTRGQSDNEQFF
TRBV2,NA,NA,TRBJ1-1,TGTGCCAGCAGGGGAGACATGAACACTGAAGCTTTCTTT,CASRGDMNTEAFF
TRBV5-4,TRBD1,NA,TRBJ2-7,TGTGCCAGCAGCTTGGGGGGACAGGATTACGAGCAGTACTTC,CASSLGGQDYEQYF
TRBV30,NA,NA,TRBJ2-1,TGTGCCTGGAGTGTACTTGGGGCTAGGCCCCCTGAGTTGAATGAGCAGTTCTTC,CAWSVLGARPPELNEQFF
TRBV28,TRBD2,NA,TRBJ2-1,TGTGCCAGCAACGGTAGCGGGAGAACAAAGCAGTTCTTC,CASNGSGRTKQFF
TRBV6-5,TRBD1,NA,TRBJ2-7,TGTGCCAGCGAGACCGGGACAGCCCCCTACGAGCAGTACTTC,CASETGTAPYEQYF
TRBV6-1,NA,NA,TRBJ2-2,TGTGCCGGATTACAGGGCGCGAACACCGGGGAGCTGTTTTTT,CAGLQGANTGELFF
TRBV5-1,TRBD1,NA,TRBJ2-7,TGCGCCAGCAGCTCGTCGGGACAGGGGGCCTACGAGCAGTACTTC,CASSSSGQGAYEQYF
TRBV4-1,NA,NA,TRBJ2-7,TGCGCCAGCAGCCAAGGGGGGCTGGGCTACGAGCAGTACTTC,CASSQGGLGYEQYF
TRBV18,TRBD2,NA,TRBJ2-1,TGTGCCAGCTCACCCCGACTAGCGGGAGGATCTTACAATGAGCAGTTCTTC,CASSPRLAGGSYNEQFF
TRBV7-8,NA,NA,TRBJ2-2,TGTGCCAGCAGCGGCCGGGGGCCTAGCGGTTCGAACACCGGGGAGCTGTTTTTT,CASSGRGPSGSNTGELFF
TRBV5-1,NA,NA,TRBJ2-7,TGCGCCAGCAGCTTTGAAGCGGGTAAGGTCCGCGAGCAGTACTTC,CASSFEAGKVREQYF
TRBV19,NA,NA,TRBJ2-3,TGTGCCAGTAGTTTGAAGGGGTCCGGGGATACGCAGTATTTT,CASSLKGSGDTQYF
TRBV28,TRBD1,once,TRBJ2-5,TGTGCCAGCAGTATACCGGGACAGGGGGCTTCAGAGACCCAGTACTTC,CASSIPGQGASETQYF
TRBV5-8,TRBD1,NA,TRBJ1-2,TGTGCCAGCAGCCCCGGGACAGGGACGTATGGCTACACCTTC,CASSPGTGTYGYTF
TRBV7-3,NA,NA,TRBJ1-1,TGTGCCAGCAGCTTACAGGGAGGTGAAGCTTTCTTT,CASSLQGGEAFF
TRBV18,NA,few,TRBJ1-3,TGTGCCAGCTCACCAGGGCAGGGTGTGAACACCATATATTTT,CASSPGQGVNTIYF
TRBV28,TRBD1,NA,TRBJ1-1,TGTGCCAGCAGTTCCAGGACAGGGGGACCATTGGAAGCTTTCTTT,CASSSRTGGPLEAFF
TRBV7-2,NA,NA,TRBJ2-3,TGTGCCAGCAGCTTAGGAGGGGGTTGGACAGATACGCAGTATTTT,CASSLGGGWTDTQYF
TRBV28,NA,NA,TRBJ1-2,TGTGCCAGCAGTAAATCACCGACGGCGGTCTATGGCTACACCTTC,CASSKSPTAVYGYTF
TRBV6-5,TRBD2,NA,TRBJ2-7,TGTGCCAGCAGTTACTTAGCGGGAGGGCCCTACGAGCAGTACTTC,CASSYLAGGPYEQYF
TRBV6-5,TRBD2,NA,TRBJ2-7,TGTGCCAGCAGTTCCAGCGGGGGCTACGAGCAGTACTTC,CASSSSGGYEQYF
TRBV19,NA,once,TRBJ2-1,TGTGCCAGTAGTCTCACCCGGAGCCCGCCCTACAATGAGCAGTTCTTC,CASSLTRSPPYNEQFF
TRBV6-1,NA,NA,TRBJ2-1,TGTGCCAGCAGTGAAAAGGTCCCGACGGGGCAGTTCTTC,CASSEKVPTGQFF
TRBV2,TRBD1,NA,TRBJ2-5,TGTGCCAGCAGTAGAGACACAGGGGGCGCGGAAGAGACCCAGTACTTC,CASSRDTGGAEETQYF
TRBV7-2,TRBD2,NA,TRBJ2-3,TGTGCCAGCAGCTCGAGCGGGGATACAGATACGCAGTATTTT,CASSSSGDTDTQYF
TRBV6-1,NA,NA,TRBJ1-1,TGTGCCAGCAGTCGGCAGGGAACTGAAGCTTTCTTT,CASSRQGTEAFF
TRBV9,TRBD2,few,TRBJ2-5,TGTGCCAGCAGCGTAGATGGGACTAGTATTACGGAGACCCAGTACTTC,CASSVDGTSITETQYF
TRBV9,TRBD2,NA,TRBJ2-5,TGTGCCAGCAGCGTAAGCCTAGCGGGAGGGGGGCGAGAGACCCAGTACTTC,CASSVSLAGGGRETQYF